Listed here are 23 T cell receptor beta chains from one sample, sequenced in a study of low-dose radiotherapy and immunotherapy resistance in tumors. Alpha- and beta-chain coverage of first-strand cDNA came from TRAV- and TRBV-specific primers. Amplification, which lasted 15 to 20 PCR cycles, used a constant-region primer and V-primer adapter to amplify TCRs. TCRdb re-called the reads through MiXCR, storing one row per CDR3 protein. The sample lists approximately 15,000 distinct CDR3 sequences; 60% were seen once. The receptors originated from a human donor with advanced metastatic prostate, ovarian, gallbladder or colorectal cancer (not recorded which). This table probably holds off-target reads from a library built for another chain.

This clonotype was observed a handful of times. This rearrangement joins TRBV24-1 to TRBJ1-2; 8 bases map to TRBD1. Germline V gives CDR1 KGHDR, CDR2 SFDVKD. CDR3 length equals 14 residues. With 3 bases clipped from V and 3 bases from J, the junction kept 2 bases outside the gene matches. The CDR3 sequence: CATSDDRGDYGYTF. CDR3 bases: TGTGCCACCAGTGATGACAGGGGCGACTATGGCTACACCTTC.

The gene calls are TRBV4-3 and TRBJ1-1, with D uncertain. Germline CDR1 is LGHNA and CDR2 is YSLEER. The CDR3 has 14 residues. V gave up 3 bases and J gave up 0 bases, with 8 bases separating them. The CDR3 loop reads CASSQTDMNTEAFF. DNA of the CDR3: TGCGCCAGCAGCCAGACTGATATGAACACTGAAGCTTTCTTT.

The J gene is TRBJ1-6, the V gene TRBV10-2; 7 bases map to TRBD1. Germline V gene lookup returns CDR1 WSHSY and CDR2 SAAADI. There are 14 residues in the CDR3. V lost 6 bases, J lost 9 bases, and 8 bases stayed unmatched. The CDR3 region has the DNA TGCGCCAGCAGACAGGGGTCGGCAGGTTCACCCCTCCACTTT. This sequence encodes CASRQGSAGSPLHF.

This clonotype has a single count. This chain joins TRBV28 and TRBJ2-1, with 8 bases fitting TRBD2. This CDR3 spans 16 amino acids. Germline CDR1 is MDHEN and CDR2 is SYDVKM. After removal of 5 bases from V and 5 bases from J, the junction contained 11 bases not matched to a gene. This CDR3 is CASSPVSGSGNNEQFF. CDR3 sequence (DNA): TGTGCCAGCAGTCCCGTATCGGGTAGCGGGAACAATGAGCAGTTCTTC. Supplemented by reference TRBV28 and TRBJ2-1, the full variable domain reads DVKVTQSSRYLVKRTGEKVFLECVQDMDHENMFWYRQDPGLGLRLIYFSYDVKMKEKGDIPEGYSVSREKKERFSLILESASTNQTSMYLCASSPVSGSGNNEQFFGPGTRLTVL.

This clonotype was counted between two and nine times. The chain employs TRBV20-1 and TRBJ1-5; tentative D call: TRBD1 (5 bases). V was trimmed by 3 bases and J by 0 bases, leaving 15 bases between them. The CDR3 has 16 amino acids. Germline CDR1 reads DFQATT; CDR2 reads SNEGSKA (reference sequence). The CDR3 protein is CSARRQGAISNQPQHF. DNA of the CDR3: TGCAGTGCTAGGCGGCAGGGTGCAATTAGCAATCAGCCCCAGCATTTT.

The J gene is TRBJ2-3, the V gene TRBV28, with 12 bases aligning to TRBD2. Germline CDR1 and CDR2: MDHEN and SYDVKM. The junction had 10 bases not matched to a gene; V was cut back by 6 bases and J by 12 bases. This CDR3 comprises 14 residues. The CDR3 loop is CASSPGLAGLSQYF. CDR3 sequence (DNA): TGTGCCAGCAGCCCAGGACTAGCGGGGCTCAGTCAGTATTTT.

V and J are TRBV4-2 and TRBJ2-1; TRBD2 aligns across 12 bases. This CDR3 is 16 amino acids long. CDR1 is LGHNA, CDR2 YNFKEQ, per germline. V shed 1 base and J 9 bases; nucleotides not matched to a gene: 7. The CDR3 nucleotides are TGTGCCAGCAGCCAAGGAACTAGCGGGAGGTTCGGTGAGCAGTTCTTC. Its protein is CASSQGTSGRFGEQFF.

This clonotype was detected a few times. The J gene is TRBJ1-2, the V gene TRBV19; D unresolved. V gave up 4 bases and J gave up 7 bases, with 7 bases separating them. This CDR3 is 11 amino acids long. Germline assignment: CDR1 LNHDA and CDR2 SQIVND (reference sequence). CDR3 amino acids: CASSTGGGYTF. As DNA, the CDR3 is TGTGCCAGTAGTACGGGCGGTGGCTACACCTTC.

The genes are TRBV28 and TRBJ2-1; D assignment may be TRBD1 or TRBD2 (5 bases each). V was pared by 4 bases and J by 4 bases, with 5 bases between. The length of the CDR3 is 12 residues. Germline CDR1 reads MDHEN; CDR2 reads SYDVKM. CDR3 residues: CASSWGYNEQFF. The CDR3, as DNA: TGTGCCAGCAGTTGGGGGTACAATGAGCAGTTCTTC.

The V and J genes are TRBV4-3 and TRBJ2-3, with a possible D match to TRBD2 (5 bases). The germline V gene has CDR1 LGHNA and CDR2 YSLEER. The CDR3 loop spans 19 amino acids. Trimming pared 0 bases from V and 4 bases from J, leaving 23 bases between. CDR3 nucleotide sequence: TGCGCCAGCAGCCAAGAGTCTAGGTCGGGATCGGCACGGGCAGATACGCAGTATTTT. Its translation is CASSQESRSGSARADTQYF.

The chain has TRBV20-1 and TRBJ2-1; 11 positions match TRBD1. The junction had 6 bases not matched to a gene; V was cut back by 1 base and J by 7 bases. The CDR3 length is 15 residues. The V gene's germline CDR1 is DFQATT and CDR2 SNEGSKA (reference sequence). This chain's CDR3 is CSARAHGTGGNEQFF. As DNA, the CDR3 is TGCAGTGCTAGAGCCCACGGGACAGGGGGAAATGAGCAGTTCTTC.

The V call is TRBV5-1, the J call TRBJ1-3; 8 positions agree with TRBD1. Trimming took 4 bases from V and 4 from J; bases not matched to a gene: 7. CDR1 and CDR2 (germline): SGHRS, YFSETQ. The CDR3 is 15 residues long. Here the CDR3 reads CASSPRTGTGNTIYF. CDR3 coding DNA: TGCGCCAGCAGCCCTCGGACAGGGACGGGAAACACCATATATTTT.

The CDR3 region has the DNA TGTGCCAGTCAAGGGGAAAATGAGCAGTTCTTC. Translating gives CASQGENEQFF. This sequence joins TRBV27 and TRBJ2-1, with a tentative D call TRBD1 (5 bases). This CDR3 is built from 11 residues. Germline-derived CDR1 and CDR2 are MNHEY and SMNVEV (reference sequence). Trimming cost V 9 bases and J 7 bases, with 10 bases left between them.

CDR3: CASSDQTEQETQYF. The CDR3 nucleotides read TGCGCCAGCAGTGACCAGACAGAACAAGAGACCCAGTACTTC. V gene TRBV10-1 combines with J gene TRBJ2-5, with D perhaps TRBD1 (5 bases). Germline CDR1 WNHNN, CDR2 SYGVQD (reference sequence). The CDR3 has 14 amino acids. The ends were cut back, 3 bases at V and 2 bases at J, with 10 bases in the middle.

The rearrangement joins TRBV6-2 or TRBV6-3 to TRBJ2-7, with 8 nucleotides matching TRBD1. CDR1 and CDR2 (germline): MNHEY, SVGEGT. CDR3 size: 14 residues. V lost 2 bases and J lost 2; bases outside the gene matches: 2. CDR3 loop: CASSYNRGTYEQYF. The CDR3 DNA follows: TGTGCCAGCAGTTACAACAGGGGGACCTACGAGCAGTACTTC.

The V and J genes are TRBV12-3 or TRBV12-4 and TRBJ2-7; D unclear. The CDR3 is 13 residues long. Between the trimmed V and J ends, which lost 5 bases and 5 bases, there was a span of 13 bases. The CDR3, as DNA: TGTGCCAGCAGTATCGTCACAGTACACGAGCAGTACTTC. Translated: CASSIVTVHEQYF.

This chain links TRBV15 with TRBJ2-3, with D perhaps matching TRBD1 (6 bases). This CDR3 spans 15 amino acids. Germline lookup yields CDR1 LNHNV and CDR2 YYDKDF (reference sequence). Trimming removed 5 bases from V and 2 bases from J, with 14 bases in between. CDR3 residues: CATSPTGSYTDTQYF. CDR3 bases: TGTGCCACCAGCCCCACAGGGAGTTACACAGATACGCAGTATTTT.

The chain combines TRBV6-2 or TRBV6-3 with TRBJ2-1, with D perhaps TRBD2 (6 bases). V lost 6 bases and J 1 base, leaving 13 bases between the germline ends. CDR1 and CDR2 (germline): MNHEY, SVGEGT. This CDR3 comprises 15 residues. This chain's CDR3 is CASSRTSNSYNEQFF. The CDR3 nucleotides read TGTGCCAGCAGCCGTACTAGCAATTCCTACAATGAGCAGTTCTTC.

The gene calls are TRBV5-1 and TRBJ2-1; 10 nucleotides agree with TRBD2. Trimming took 3 bases from V and 6 from J; bases not matched to a gene: 15. The CDR3 spans 18 residues. Germline V CDR1 and CDR2: SGHRS, YFSETQ. CDR3 protein: CASSWMDPSGSGGNEQFF. The CDR3 bases are TGCGCCAGCAGCTGGATGGACCCTAGCGGGAGTGGGGGCAATGAGCAGTTCTTC.

V is TRBV2 and J is TRBJ2-7; 7 bases line up with TRBD1. The length of the CDR3 is 15 residues. Germline loops: CDR1 SNHLY, CDR2 FYNNEI. V shed 8 bases, J shed 0 bases, and the junction held 10 bases outside the gene matches. CDR3: CASRDRAMSSYEQYF. DNA for the CDR3: TGTGCCAGCCGAGACAGGGCCATGAGCTCCTACGAGCAGTACTTC.

This clonotype was observed a few times. The chain links TRBV28 to TRBJ2-5; TRBD2 agrees at 8 bases. CDR3 length equals 15 residues. Trimming removed 5 bases from V and 3 bases from J; junction bases left unmatched: 8. Germline V gives CDR1 MDHEN, CDR2 SYDVKM. The CDR3 bases are TGTGCCAGCAGTCCCAGCGGGAGAGTTGAAGAGACCCAGTACTTC. It specifies CASSPSGRVEETQYF.

This sequence joins TRBV28 and TRBJ1-5; D may be TRBD1 (6 bases). The CDR3 covers 15 residues. Per germline, CDR1 MDHEN and CDR2 SYDVKM. The V and J ends lost 3 bases and 4 bases respectively, with 13 bases between them. In DNA form, the CDR3 reads TGTGCCAGCAGTTTGTACAACAGGGATAATCAGCCCCAGCATTTT. It yields the protein CASSLYNRDNQPQHF.

The CDR3 nucleotides are TGTGCCAGCAGCACTCCGGGGGGAGCCTACGAGCAGTACTTC. Translated, it gives CASSTPGGAYEQYF. This chain connects TRBV5-4 to TRBJ2-7; 7 bases map to TRBD2. Germline V gives CDR1 SGHNT, CDR2 YYREEE (reference sequence). This CDR3 is built from 14 residues. The V segment lost 4 bases and the J segment 2 bases; nucleotides outside the gene matches: 6.